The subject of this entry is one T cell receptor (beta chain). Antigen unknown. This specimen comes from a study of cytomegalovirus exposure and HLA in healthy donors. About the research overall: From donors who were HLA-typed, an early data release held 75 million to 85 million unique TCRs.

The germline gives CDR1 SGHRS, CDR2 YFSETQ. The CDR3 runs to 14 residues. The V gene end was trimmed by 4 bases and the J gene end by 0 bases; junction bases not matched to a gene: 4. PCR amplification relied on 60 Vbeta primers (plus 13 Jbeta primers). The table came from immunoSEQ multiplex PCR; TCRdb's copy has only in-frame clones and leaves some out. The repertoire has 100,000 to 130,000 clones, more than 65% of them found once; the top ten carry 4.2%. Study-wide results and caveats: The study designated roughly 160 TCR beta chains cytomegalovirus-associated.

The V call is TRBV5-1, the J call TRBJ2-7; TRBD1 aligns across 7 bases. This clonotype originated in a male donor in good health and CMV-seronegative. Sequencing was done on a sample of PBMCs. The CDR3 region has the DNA TGCGCCAGCAGCCCTTACAGGGGCTCCTACGAGCAGTACTTC. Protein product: CASSPYRGSYEQYF.